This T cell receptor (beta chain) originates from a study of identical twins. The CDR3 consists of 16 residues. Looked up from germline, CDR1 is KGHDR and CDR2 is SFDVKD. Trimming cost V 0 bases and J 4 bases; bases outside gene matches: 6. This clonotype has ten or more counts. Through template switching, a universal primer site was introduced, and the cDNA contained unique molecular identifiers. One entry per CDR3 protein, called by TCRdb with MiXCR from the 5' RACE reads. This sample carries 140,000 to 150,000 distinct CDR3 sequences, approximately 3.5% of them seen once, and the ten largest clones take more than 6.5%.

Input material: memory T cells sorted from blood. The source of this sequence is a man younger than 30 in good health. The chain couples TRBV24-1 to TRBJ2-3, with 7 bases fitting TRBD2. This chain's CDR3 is CATSDLDAGEADTQYF. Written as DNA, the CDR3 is TGTGCCACCAGTGATTTGGATGCGGGAGAGGCAGATACGCAGTATTTT.